The clone carrying this TCR beta chain occurred a few times. Antigen specificity is unknown. Each CDR3 protein gets one entry after TCRdb re-called the RT-PCR reads with MiXCR. Here the sample spans about 780,000 distinct CDR3 sequences, about 18% being singletons. The sample originates from a study of response to subunit inactivated influenza vaccine. Broader study findings: Only a handful of new T cells, the authors suggested, are recruited with each seasonal influenza vaccination.

With V trimmed by 3 bases and J by 3 bases, 7 bases remained unmatched. The CDR3 extends over 15 amino acids. The V gene's germline CDR1 is ENHRY and CDR2 SYGVKD. The TCR comes from a middle-aged man who received an inactivated influenza vaccine. This specimen was PBMCs from blood, taken more than 4 days after vaccination. The chain recombines TRBV10-3 with TRBJ2-7, with TRBD1 matching over 8 bases. Here the CDR3 DNA reads TGTGCCATCAGTGATCGGACAGGGTCTTACTACGAGCAGTACTTC. This codes for CAISDRTGSYYEQYF.